A selection of T cell receptor beta chains follows, all from one sample in a study of T-cell reconstitution after alpha-beta-depleted transplantation in children. Via MiXCR, TCRdb re-called the PCR reads, giving one row per CDR3 protein. The sample lists around 500,000 distinct CDR3 sequences; approximately 12% were seen once. Here the sequenced sample was PBMCs from the stem cell graft donor, taken from the stem cell graft. The receptors here all came from a human donor who donated a stem cell graft to a child with combined immunodeficiency. Both conserved end residues are part of each CDR3. Fields, in order: clone size, J gene, D gene, V gene, CDR3 DNA, CDR3 protein. A D gene is named only where the DNA matches it firmly. Part of the rows lack a size; the others show once, few, many or a class for expanded clones.

abundance: few
j_gene: TRBJ1-5
d_gene: .
v_gene: TRBV6-1
CDR3nt: TGTGCCAGCAGCCTATACCACGGCAATCAGCCCCAGCATTTT
CDR3aa: CASSLYHGNQPQHF

abundance: .
j_gene: TRBJ1-4
d_gene: TRBD1
v_gene: TRBV12-3/TRBV12-4
CDR3nt: TGTGCCAGCAGTCCCGGGACAGCAACTGAAAAACTGTTTTTT
CDR3aa: CASSPGTATEKLFF

abundance: .
j_gene: TRBJ2-1
d_gene: .
v_gene: TRBV12-3/TRBV12-4
CDR3nt: TGTGCCAGCAGCCTAGGGAGCTCCTACAATGAGCAGCTCTTC
CDR3aa: CASSLGSSYNEQLF

abundance: .
j_gene: TRBJ2-5
d_gene: .
v_gene: TRBV11-2
CDR3nt: TGTGCCAGCAGCTTAAGTGGTGGCGTCAGGGTCATAGCAGAGGGTACCCAGTACTTC
CDR3aa: CASSLSGGVRVIAEGTQYF

abundance: few
j_gene: TRBJ2-1
d_gene: TRBD2
v_gene: TRBV27
CDR3nt: TGTGCCAGCAGTTTCCCGGGTCCGGGAGGTGAGCAGTTCTTC
CDR3aa: CASSFPGPGGEQFF

abundance: many
j_gene: TRBJ2-3
d_gene: .
v_gene: TRBV28
CDR3nt: TGTGCCAGCAGTTTAACAGGGAGTAGCCCAGATACGCAGTATTTT
CDR3aa: CASSLTGSSPDTQYF

abundance: .
j_gene: TRBJ1-6
d_gene: TRBD1
v_gene: TRBV12-3/TRBV12-4
CDR3nt: TGTGCCAGCAGTTCGACAGGGGGCGATTCACCCCTCCACTTT
CDR3aa: CASSSTGGDSPLHF

abundance: many
j_gene: TRBJ2-1
d_gene: .
v_gene: TRBV5-6
CDR3nt: TGTGCCAGCAGGGCCGGGACAATCTACAATGAGCAGTTCTTC
CDR3aa: CASRAGTIYNEQFF

abundance: few
j_gene: TRBJ2-1
d_gene: TRBD2
v_gene: TRBV4-3
CDR3nt: TGCGCCAGCAGCCAAGGGATAGCGGGAGGGTACAATGAGCAGTTCTTC
CDR3aa: CASSQGIAGGYNEQFF

abundance: few
j_gene: TRBJ2-1
d_gene: .
v_gene: TRBV30
CDR3nt: TGTGCCTGGAGTGTACGAACAGGGACTGAGCAGTTCTTC
CDR3aa: CAWSVRTGTEQFF

abundance: .
j_gene: TRBJ1-4
d_gene: TRBD1
v_gene: TRBV20-1
CDR3nt: TGCAGTGCGGTACCGGGACAGCTTAATGAAAAACTGTTTTTT
CDR3aa: CSAVPGQLNEKLFF

abundance: .
j_gene: TRBJ2-7
d_gene: .
v_gene: TRBV7-3
CDR3nt: TGTGCCAGCAGCTTCCGGACGAATTACGAGCAGTACTTC
CDR3aa: CASSFRTNYEQYF

abundance: few
j_gene: TRBJ2-3
d_gene: .
v_gene: TRBV4-3
CDR3nt: TGCGCCAGCAGCCAAGGGCGGACCCGCACAGATACGCAGTATTTT
CDR3aa: CASSQGRTRTDTQYF

abundance: few
j_gene: TRBJ1-5
d_gene: TRBD1
v_gene: TRBV7-8
CDR3nt: TGTGCCAGCAGCTTAGCGACAGGGGTATGGAAGCCCCAGCATTTT
CDR3aa: CASSLATGVWKPQHF